The source of this TCR beta chain is a study of T cell responses to AZD1222 COVID-19 vaccine. The study's findings and limits: Mostly white British, mostly female donors; authors suggested clonal diversity may be underestimated. The number of AZD1222 recipients seropositive at baseline was only 6 or 7. The repertoires were collected only after the peak T cell response.

Germline CDR1 reads SGHDN; CDR2 reads FVKESK. Trimming pared 4 bases from V and 6 bases from J, leaving 13 bases between. CDR3 length equals 14 residues. As to this clone: Its specificity is not known.

Profiled with immunoSEQ multiplex PCR; TCRdb holds only in-frame clones, not every one. The sample holds around 100,000 clones, roughly 88% seen once. V and J are TRBV14 and TRBJ2-1; D is perhaps TRBD2 (6 bases). This specimen was peripheral blood, taken on day 0 of AZD1222 vaccination. This receptor was obtained from an adult in good health. CDR3 sequence: CASSRRLVGNEQFF. The CDR3 DNA follows: TGTGCCAGCAGCCGAAGACTAGTCGGCAATGAGCAGTTCTTC. Supplemented by reference TRBV14 and TRBJ2-1, the full variable domain reads EAGVTQFPSHSVIEKGQTVTLRCDPISGHDNLYWYRRVMGKEIKFLLHFVKESKQDESGMPNNRFLAERTGGTYSTLKVQPAELEDSGVYFCASSRRLVGNEQFFGPGTRLTVL.